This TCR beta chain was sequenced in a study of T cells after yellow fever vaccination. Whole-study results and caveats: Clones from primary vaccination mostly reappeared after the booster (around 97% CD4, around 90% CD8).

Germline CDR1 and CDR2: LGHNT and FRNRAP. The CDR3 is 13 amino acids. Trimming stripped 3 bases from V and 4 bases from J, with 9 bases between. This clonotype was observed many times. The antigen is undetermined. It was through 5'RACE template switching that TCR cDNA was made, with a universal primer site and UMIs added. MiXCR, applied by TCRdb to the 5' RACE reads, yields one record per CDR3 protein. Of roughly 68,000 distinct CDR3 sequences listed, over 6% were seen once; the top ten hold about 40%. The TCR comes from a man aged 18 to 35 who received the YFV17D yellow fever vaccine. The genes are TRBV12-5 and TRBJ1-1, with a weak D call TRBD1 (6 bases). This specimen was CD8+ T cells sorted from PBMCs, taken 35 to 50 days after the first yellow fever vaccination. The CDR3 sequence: CASGFEGGTEAFF. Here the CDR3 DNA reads TGTGCTAGTGGTTTCGAAGGGGGCACTGAAGCTTTCTTT.